The sequence of this T cell receptor beta chain was determined in a study of tumor and adjacent non-tumor tissue in lung cancer. Overall study context: Histology: under 15 adenocarcinoma, a couple of squamous cell carcinoma, 1 small cell lung cancer. On average, productive TCRbeta reads reached about 4.2 million per sample.

Comments on this clonotype: Its antigen is unidentified. One end of the junction fails to match germline, which may point to a read error.

CDR1 and CDR2 from the germline V gene are SGHRS and YFSETQ. The CDR3 is made up of 13 amino acids. Three rounds of nested PCR, following a modified ARM-PCR protocol, produced the TCRbeta library. TCRdb re-derived calls from the multiplex PCR reads in MiXCR, one entry per CDR3 protein. The table includes over 130,000 distinct CDR3 sequences, approximately 64% detected once. This sample's RNA came from whole unsorted tissue. Study conclusions and caveats: Patients with more diverse tumor TCRs had worse survival. In normal lung, the top 100 clones were significantly more dominant than in tumor.

The sequence came from a man aged 55 to 70 with small cell lung cancer. The material sequenced was lung tumor tissue. V is TRBV5-1 and J is TRBJ2-1; perhaps TRBD1 as D (5 bases). The CDR3 region is CASSATGYNEQSF. CDR3 nucleotide sequence: TGCGCCAGCAGCGCTACAGGTTACAATGAGCAGTCCTTC.